This T cell receptor (beta chain) was obtained from a study of T cell clonotyping in hematopoietic cell transplantation. General study points: After transplant, recipient diversity fell while pathologically expanded clonotypes grew through day 180. At the given depth, recipient repertoires were over 95% de novo clonotypes. Higher Inverse Simpson Index values in graft donor and pretransplant recipient predicted broader posttransplant TCR diversity.

Concerning this clone itself: Its antigen is not known.

Assay: immunoSEQ multiplex PCR; the TCRdb copy retains only in-frame clones and omits some. Among some 6,300 clones, roughly 89% were seen once, and the ten largest hold around 5.5%. The CDR3 extends over 15 amino acids. CDR1 and CDR2 (germline): MDHEN, SYDVKM. The V gene lost 3 bases and the J gene lost 3 bases, with 13 bases spanning the gap. The sequencing used peripheral blood mononuclear cells, collected 100 days after allogeneic stem cell transplant. The rearrangement uses TRBV28 and TRBJ2-3; D unresolved. The clonotype was recovered from a female patient aged 35-55 years who had an allogeneic stem cell transplant from a related donor, so the T cells may come from the graft donor. Some clones in this sample may be carry-over from other donors' samples. The CDR3 coding sequence is TGTGCCAGCAGTTTGCAGCCGCTGGGGACAGATACGCAGTATTTT. It specifies CASSLQPLGTDTQYF.